This T cell receptor (beta chain) was identified in a study of PD-L1 blockade in urothelial cancer. The overall study: Between 0 and 3 chemotherapy regimens preceded treatment for each patient. Blood-derived samples held a median roughly 150,000 T cells.

Patients presented with locally advanced or metastatic urothelial carcinoma. As concerns this clone: Its antigen is not known.

General observations from the study: Tumor-associated clones in blood expanded more at 3 weeks in durable-benefit patients.

Germline values: CDR1 KGHSH, CDR2 LQKENI. V gave up 4 bases and J gave up 2 bases; unmatched junction bases: 6. The CDR3 extends over 15 amino acids. Clones were sequenced by immunoSEQ multiplex PCR, and TCRdb holds only the in-frame ones, with some missing. The profile shows around 27,000 clones, around 75% of them singletons. The sample consisted of PBMCs, taken around atezolizumab (anti-PD-L1) treatment. This clonotype was sampled from a man aged 50-59 years with urothelial cancer. V is TRBV18 and J is TRBJ2-3; 7 bases agree with TRBD2. The CDR3 loop is CASSRGDYPTDTQYF. CDR3 DNA: TGTGCCAGCTCACGGGGGGACTATCCCACAGATACGCAGTATTTT.